The 29 T cell receptor beta chains listed next were all sequenced from one sample in a study of cytomegalovirus exposure and HLA in healthy donors. A multiplex PCR was run with 60 Vbeta primers and 13 Jbeta primers. Sequencing was performed with immunoSEQ multiplex PCR; in TCRdb, only in-frame clones are kept and a portion is missing. The sample has fewer than 140,000 clones, 70% to 80% seen once. Sequences were obtained from PBMCs. These receptors were obtained from a boy aged 10-17 years in good health and CMV-seronegative.

This clone has just a few counts. This chain links TRBV6-1 with TRBJ1-2; no reliable D call. V was pared by 4 bases and J by 5 bases, with 11 bases between. The CDR3 has 13 residues. Germline loops: CDR1 MNHNS, CDR2 SASEGT. The CDR3 region is CASSVEGIYGYTF. The CDR3 nucleotides are TGTGCCAGCAGTGTGGAGGGAATTTATGGCTACACCTTC.

The chain joins TRBV19 to TRBJ1-2, with D possibly being TRBD1 (5 bases). The CDR3 has 12 residues. The germline V gene has CDR1 LNHDA and CDR2 SQIVND (reference sequence). The V end lost 5 bases, the J end lost 7 bases, and 11 bases lay between the germline ends. DNA for the CDR3: TGTGCCAGTAGTCCCAGGGTTGGTGGCTACACCTTC. It encodes CASSPRVGGYTF.

This chain uses TRBV6-6 with TRBJ2-2; D unclear. The CDR3 extends over 13 amino acids. V lost 2 bases and J lost 5, with 6 bases in between. Per the germline V gene, CDR1 is MNHNY and CDR2 is SVGAGI (reference sequence). DNA of the CDR3: TGTGCCAGCAGTTACGACGGGACCGGGGAGCTGTTTTTT. Translation: CASSYDGTGELFF.

The chain uses TRBV30 and TRBJ1-3; 10 bases match TRBD1. The CDR3 covers 15 residues. CDR1 and CDR2 from the germline V gene are GTSNPN and SVGIG (reference sequence). V trimming: 2 bases; J trimming: 2 bases; junction bases outside the gene matches: 3. This CDR3 reads CAWSRDRGPGNTIYF. CDR3 DNA: TGTGCCTGGAGTCGTGACAGGGGGCCTGGAAACACCATATATTTT.

The CDR3 nucleotides are TGTGCCAGCAGTGACCGGACGTCCCGAGGGTCTTTCTTT. Amino acid sequence: CASSDRTSRGSFF. This chain joins TRBV25-1 and TRBJ1-1, with D unclear. From germline, CDR1 is MGHDK and CDR2 SYGVNS. The length of the CDR3 is 13 residues. Trimming removed 3 bases at V and 12 bases at J, with 17 bases between.

The gene calls are TRBV7-8 and TRBJ2-7, with 9 bases matching TRBD1. After removal of 9 bases from V and 4 bases from J, the junction contained 13 bases not matched to a gene. The CDR3 is 15 residues long. Germline V gives CDR1 SGHVS, CDR2 FQNEAQ. The CDR3 sequence is CASGDRDREVYEQYF. The DNA of the CDR3 is TGTGCCAGTGGAGACCGGGACAGGGAGGTTTACGAGCAGTACTTC.

V and J are TRBV5-6 and TRBJ2-7, with D maybe TRBD1 (6 bases). The CDR3 sequence is 14 residues long. CDR1 is SGHDT and CDR2 is YYEEEE in the germline V gene. V gave up 6 bases and J gave up 2 bases, with 15 bases separating them. CDR3 loop: CASNYREMAYEQYF. The CDR3 DNA sequence: TGTGCCAGCAACTACAGGGAAATGGCCTACGAGCAGTACTTC.

As for this clone: The same CDR3 can be traced to other DNA sequences in this sample. The genes are TRBV28 and TRBJ2-7; TRBD1 is a possible D gene (5 bases). V was trimmed by 2 bases and J by 4 bases, leaving 6 bases between them. Germline CDR1 reads MDHEN; CDR2 reads SYDVKM. This CDR3 spans 12 amino acids. The CDR3 here is CASSLPGYEQYF. The CDR3 DNA reads TGTGCCAGCAGTTTACCAGGGTACGAGCAGTACTTC. Together with reference TRBV28 and TRBJ2-7, the CDR3 gives the full variable domain: DVKVTQSSRYLVKRTGEKVFLECVQDMDHENMFWYRQDPGLGLRLIYFSYDVKMKEKGDIPEGYSVSREKKERFSLILESASTNQTSMYLCASSLPGYEQYFGPGTRLTVT.

This clone was picked up a small number of times. V gene TRBV13 combines with J gene TRBJ2-7; 8 nucleotides match TRBD2. Germline V gene lookup returns CDR1 PRHDT and CDR2 FYEKMQ (reference sequence). CDR3 length equals 16 residues. Losses at the gene ends were 5 bases for V and 5 bases for J; bases not matched to a gene: 14. In DNA form, the CDR3 reads TGTGCCAGCAGCCCTCCTGGGGGCGGGAGGTCCCACGAGCAGTACTTC. It specifies CASSPPGGGRSHEQYF.

The chain combines TRBV28 with TRBJ2-7; 12 nucleotides align to TRBD2. From germline, CDR1 is MDHEN and CDR2 SYDVKM. V lost 5 bases, J lost 1 base, and 18 bases stayed unmatched. This CDR3 comprises 20 residues. The CDR3 sequence: CASSPPRITSGRNPSYEQYF. Written as DNA, the CDR3 is TGTGCCAGCAGTCCACCACGCATTACTAGCGGGAGGAACCCTTCCTACGAGCAGTACTTC.

CDR3 bases: TGTGCCAGCAGTGACAGTCTCTCTGGAAACACCATATATTTT. It is translated as CASSDSLSGNTIYF. The chain recombines TRBV25-1 with TRBJ1-3; no definite D call. V was shortened by 3 bases and J by 0 bases, with 6 bases between the two germline ends. The CDR3 is 14 residues long. Germline V gene data show CDR1 as MGHDK and CDR2 as SYGVNS.

This chain joins TRBV25-1 and TRBJ2-5; the D gene is possibly TRBD1 (6 bases). V shed 2 bases and J shed 5 bases, with 12 bases lying between them. This CDR3 contains 14 residues. Germline V lookup: CDR1 MGHDK, CDR2 SYGVNS. CDR3: CASSEPLRGETQYF. The CDR3 nucleotides read TGTGCCAGCAGTGAACCCCTTAGGGGGGAGACCCAGTACTTC.

V is TRBV5-1 and J is TRBJ2-6; D remains unclear. Germline V lookup: CDR1 SGHRS, CDR2 YFSETQ. This CDR3 is built from 14 residues. Between the trimmed V and J ends, which lost 8 bases and 3 bases, there was a span of 12 bases. For the CDR3, the DNA is TGCGCCAGTGCTCGACTGGGTGGGGCCAACGTCCTGACTTTC. Translated: CASARLGGANVLTF.

The chain uses TRBV30 and TRBJ1-3; no firm D call. The CDR3 sequence is 16 residues long. Germline CDR1 GTSNPN, CDR2 SVGIG (reference sequence). Trimming took off 0 bases at V and 0 bases at J, with 12 bases between the two ends. The CDR3 is CAWSVGSGYSGNTIYF. In DNA form, the CDR3 reads TGTGCCTGGAGTGTCGGCTCAGGTTACTCTGGAAACACCATATATTTT.

This clone was counted a few times. The V gene is TRBV7-6, the J gene TRBJ2-1; 7 bases are shared with TRBD1. The CDR3 loop spans 16 amino acids. The V gene end was trimmed by 6 bases and the J gene end by 0 bases; junction bases not matched to a gene: 8. Germline V lookup: CDR1 SGHVS, CDR2 FNYEAQ. CDR3 bases: TGTGCCAGCAGACCTGACAGGGTTAGCTCCTACAATGAGCAGTTCTTC. Its translation: CASRPDRVSSYNEQFF.

This rearrangement joins TRBV2 to TRBJ2-1; D perhaps matches TRBD2 (6 bases). This CDR3 is built from 15 residues. V lost 4 bases to trimming and J lost 2 bases, with 12 bases between them. Germline V gene data show CDR1 as SNHLY and CDR2 as FYNNEI. CDR3 DNA: TGTGCCAGCAGTGGTGGCGGGGTCCCCTACAATGAGCAGTTCTTC. Encoded protein: CASSGGGVPYNEQFF. The whole variable domain, filled in from reference TRBV2 and TRBJ2-1, reads EPEVTQTPSHQVTQMGQEVILRCVPISNHLYFYWYRQILGQKVEFLVSFYNNEISEKSEIFDDQFSVERPDGSNFTLKIRSTKLEDSAMYFCASSGGGVPYNEQFFGPGTRLTVL.

The chain employs TRBV2 and TRBJ1-5, with 8 positions matching TRBD1. Per the germline V gene, CDR1 is SNHLY and CDR2 is FYNNEI. CDR3 size: 15 residues. V was clipped by 6 bases and J by 6 bases; unmatched bases: 10. The CDR3 DNA reads TGTGCCAGCAGGGGACTGACAGGGGTGAGTCAGCCCCAGCATTTT. This translates into CASRGLTGVSQPQHF.

The CDR3 loop is CASSLAQDTNTIYF. The CDR3 region has the DNA TGTGCCAGCAGCTTAGCCCAGGACACAAACACCATATATTTT. V usage is TRBV11-3 and J usage is TRBJ1-3, with D perhaps TRBD1 (5 bases). The CDR3 runs to 14 residues. The V end lost 1 base, the J end lost 6 bases, and 10 bases lay between the germline ends. Germline lookup yields CDR1 SGHNT and CDR2 YENEEA.

V and J are TRBV5-1 and TRBJ1-6; TRBD1 agrees at 7 bases. The CDR3 runs 15 residues. V shed 0 bases and J 7 bases; nucleotides not matched to a gene: 4. Germline CDR1 and CDR2: SGHRS and YFSETQ. The CDR3 nucleotides are TGCGCCAGCAGCTTGGAGGGACAGATAAATTCACCCCTCCACTTT. It codes for CASSLEGQINSPLHF.

The chain employs TRBV28 and TRBJ2-7; 12 bases match TRBD1. Germline CDR1 is MDHEN and CDR2 is SYDVKM. This CDR3 region has 15 residues. The trim removed 8 bases at V and 6 bases at J, leaving 11 bases unmatched. CDR3 DNA: TGTGCCAGCCAACCAACCGGGACAGGGGGCCGCGAGCAGTACTTC. Translating gives CASQPTGTGGREQYF.

The CDR3 protein is CASSSPGTDSSYNEQFF. CDR3 DNA sequence: TGTGCCAGCAGCTCCCCTGGGACTGACAGCTCCTACAATGAGCAGTTCTTC. The chain recombines TRBV9 with TRBJ2-1; D might be TRBD2 (6 bases). This CDR3 is built from 17 residues. Trimming cost V 4 bases and J 0 bases, with 17 bases left between them. Germline V gene lookup returns CDR1 SGDLS and CDR2 YYNGEE.

The J gene is TRBJ1-3, the V gene TRBV7-9; no reliable D call. Deletions cut 6 bases from V and 6 bases from J, with 9 bases between. Germline V CDR1 and CDR2: SEHNR, FQNEAQ (reference sequence). The CDR3 has 12 residues. Written as DNA, the CDR3 is TGTGCCAGCAGTCTTTTAGAAAACACCATATATTTT. Translated: CASSLLENTIYF.

This clone showed up just a few times. The rearrangement uses TRBV5-1 and TRBJ2-1; TRBD2 matches 9 bases. Germline V gives CDR1 SGHRS, CDR2 YFSETQ. This CDR3 is 17 amino acids long. V lost 0 bases to trimming and J lost 9 bases; unmatched junction nucleotides: 13. CDR3 DNA sequence: TGCGCCAGCAGCTTGGGTCCAGGTGGCGGGGGGGCGAGTGAGCAGTTCTTC. This encodes CASSLGPGGGGASEQFF.

The V gene is TRBV5-6, the J gene TRBJ2-7; 8 bases match TRBD1. J lost 5 bases, V lost 6 bases, and 7 bases had no gene match. The germline V gene encodes CDR1 SGHDT and CDR2 YYEEEE. The CDR3 is 13 residues long. This chain's CDR3 is CASTGQGDNEQYF. The CDR3 DNA reads TGTGCCAGCACCGGACAGGGCGACAACGAGCAGTACTTC.

The chain recombines TRBV28 with TRBJ1-1; 8 positions agree with TRBD1. Unmatched junction bases numbered 9, after V lost 8 bases and J lost 1 base. Germline values: CDR1 MDHEN, CDR2 SYDVKM. The length of the CDR3 is 15 residues. The CDR3 loop reads CASRFPGQGNTEAFF. CDR3 in DNA: TGTGCCAGCCGATTCCCCGGACAGGGGAACACTGAAGCTTTCTTT.

Comment on this clone: At one boundary the junction diverges from the germline segment, which might be a read error. The chain carries TRBV7-9 and TRBJ1-5, with 7 positions matching TRBD1. CDR1 is SEHNR and CDR2 is FQNEAQ in the germline V gene (reference sequence). The CDR3 is made up of 12 amino acids. The CDR3 loop is CSSSLGGQPQHF. The CDR3 nucleotides are TGTTCCAGCAGCTTAGGGGGCCAGCCCCAGCATTTT.

J is TRBJ2-7 and V is TRBV27; 9 bases are a match to TRBD1. The V and J ends lost 0 bases and 6 bases, in that order; junction bases with no gene match: 3. Germline V lookup: CDR1 MNHEY, CDR2 SMNVEV (reference sequence). The length of the CDR3 is 14 residues. The CDR3 DNA reads TGTGCCAGCAGTTTATCGGGACAGGGAGCCGAGCAGTACTTC. It encodes CASSLSGQGAEQYF.

The gene calls are TRBV27 and TRBJ2-7; 12 bases agree with TRBD2. V shed 5 bases and J 4 bases; nucleotides not matched to a gene: 15. Germline CDR1 MNHEY, CDR2 SMNVEV (reference sequence). This CDR3 spans 18 amino acids. DNA of the CDR3: TGTGCCAGCAGTCCCCGCCCTGGACTAGCGGGAATGGTATACGAGCAGTACTTC. Translation gives CASSPRPGLAGMVYEQYF.

A note on this clone: An end of the junction does not agree with germline; a read error may underlie this. DNA of the CDR3: TGCGCCAGCACCCAACCGGGACTAGCGGGAGAGTATGAGCAGTTCTTC. It specifies CASTQPGLAGEYEQFF. The chain has TRBV4-1 and TRBJ2-1, with TRBD2 matching 14 bases. The CDR3 totals 16 residues. CDR1 is MGHRA and CDR2 is YSYEKL in the germline V gene.